The 10 T cell receptor beta chains given below trace back to one sample, sequenced in a study of early T cells in non-severe SARS-CoV-2 infection. Each CDR3 protein gets one entry after TCRdb re-called the 5' RACE reads with MiXCR. The data contain about 48,000 distinct CDR3 sequences, approximately 9.8% of them singletons. The sequenced sample consisted of whole blood. Receptor source: an adult who was a healthcare worker with PCR-confirmed SARS-CoV-2 infection or an uninfected control (not recorded which).

This chain joins TRBV18 and TRBJ2-3; D is unclear. The CDR3 sequence is 14 residues long. Trimming took 0 bases from V and 1 from J, leaving 5 bases between them. Germline V gives CDR1 KGHSH, CDR2 LQKENI. DNA of the CDR3: TGTGCCAGCTCACCACCGAGAGGCACAGATACGCAGTATTTT. Translated: CASSPPRGTDTQYF.

This clonotype was counted at least ten times. The J gene is TRBJ1-2, the V gene TRBV11-2, with D perhaps TRBD1 (6 bases). This CDR3 has 15 amino acids. The V end was cut by 5 bases, the J end by 3 bases, with 16 bases between. Looked up from germline, CDR1 is SGHAT and CDR2 is FQNNGV. For the CDR3, the DNA is TGTGCCAGCAGCCCGAACCTGGGGGCGGACTATGGCTACACCTTC. The encoded protein is CASSPNLGADYGYTF.

This clonotype was counted between two and nine times. The chain combines TRBV5-1 with TRBJ1-1, with a weak D call TRBD1 (6 bases). Looked up from germline, CDR1 is SGHRS and CDR2 is YFSETQ. The CDR3 spans 12 residues. V dropped 6 bases and J dropped 6 bases, with 12 bases sitting between them. The CDR3 DNA follows: TGCGCCAGCATGCTGGACAGCGCTGAAGCTTTCTTT. Translated: CASMLDSAEAFF.

This clonotype appeared many times. The rearrangement joins TRBV5-1 to TRBJ2-7, with D unclear. Trimming took off 4 bases at V and 6 bases at J, with 17 bases between the two ends. Per the germline V gene, CDR1 is SGHRS and CDR2 is YFSETQ. The CDR3 contains 14 residues. CDR3 amino acids: CASSPTQTGTEQYF. In DNA form, the CDR3 reads TGCGCCAGCAGCCCGACTCAAACCGGCACCGAGCAGTACTTC. Drawing the rest from reference TRBV5-1 and TRBJ2-7, the complete variable domain is KAGVTQTPRYLIKTRGQQVTLSCSPISGHRSVSWYQQTPGQGLQFLFEYFSETQRNKGNFPGRFSGRQFSNSRSEMNVSTLELGDSALYLCASSPTQTGTEQYFGPGTRLTVT.

This clonotype was recorded at least ten times. The chain couples TRBV29-1 to TRBJ1-1; D gene unclear. Germline V gene sequence: CDR1 SQVTM, CDR2 ANQGSEA. Trimming stripped 1 base from V and 4 bases from J, with 16 bases between. CDR3 length: 15 amino acids. Written as DNA, the CDR3 is TGCAGCGTTGAAGGTTACCAGCTCCAGATCACTGAAGCTTTCTTT. Amino acids: CSVEGYQLQITEAFF.

This clonotype was recorded many times. V gene TRBV20-1 combines with J gene TRBJ2-1; TRBD2 matches 9 bases. Germline V lookup: CDR1 DFQATT, CDR2 SNEGSKA (reference sequence). The length of the CDR3 is 14 residues. Trimming removed 2 bases from V and 8 bases from J; junction bases left unmatched: 7. CDR3 region: CSARWGGRGDEQFF. Here the CDR3 DNA reads TGCAGTGCTAGATGGGGCGGGAGGGGCGATGAGCAGTTCTTC.

The chain carries TRBV29-1 and TRBJ1-1; D unclear. The ends were cut back, 6 bases at V and 5 bases at J, with 10 bases in the middle. Germline values: CDR1 SQVTM, CDR2 ANQGSEA. CDR3 length: 11 residues. The CDR3 loop reads CSVAPLTEAFF. As DNA, the CDR3 is TGCAGCGTGGCCCCACTGACTGAAGCTTTCTTT.

This clonotype was recorded many times. The chain combines TRBV12-3 or TRBV12-4 with TRBJ1-1; D perhaps matches TRBD1 (6 bases). This CDR3 comprises 17 residues. V lost 7 bases and J lost 3, with 24 bases in between. The CDR3 spells CASTWGGRIGSDTEAFF. The CDR3 DNA follows: TGTGCCAGCACCTGGGGGGGGCGCATAGGATCGGACACTGAAGCTTTCTTT.

In its sample, this clonotype was seen many times. The DNA of the CDR3 is TGTGCCAGCAGTGCTTGGGGACAGGGGTACCAAGAGACCCAGTACTTC. Residues: CASSAWGQGYQETQYF. The chain uses TRBV6-1 and TRBJ2-5; TRBD1 aligns across 10 bases. Trimming took 4 bases from V and 0 from J; bases not matched to a gene: 5. The CDR3 sequence is 16 residues long. In germline, CDR1 is MNHNS, CDR2 SASEGT.

This clonotype was picked up many times. V usage is TRBV5-1 and J usage is TRBJ2-7; 11 bases match TRBD2. The germline V gene encodes CDR1 SGHRS and CDR2 YFSETQ. This CDR3 region has 14 residues. V shed 6 bases and J 2 bases; nucleotides not matched to a gene: 4. CDR3 nucleotides: TGCGCCAGCACCTCGACTAGCGGGACCTACGAGCAGTACTTC. Protein product: CASTSTSGTYEQYF.